These 24 T cell receptor beta chains originate from one sample sequenced in a study of OX40 agonist ivuxolimab in advanced cancers. TCRdb's table, derived via immunoSEQ multiplex PCR, lists solely in-frame clones and lacks some. The sample has tens of thousands of clones, 60% to 85% seen once. The material sequenced was CD4+ or CD8+ T cells sorted from blood, taken in a trial of the OX40 agonist ivuxolimab. These TCRs come from an adult with an advanced solid tumor such as melanoma, head and neck, liver or kidney cancer.

This clone was seen just once. V gene TRBV7-9 combines with J gene TRBJ2-1; D is unresolved. The germline V gene has CDR1 SEHNR and CDR2 FQNEAQ (reference sequence). Deletions cut 3 bases from V and 7 bases from J, with 7 bases between. CDR3 length: 12 amino acids. The CDR3 bases are TGTGCCAGCAGCTTGACGGCGAATGAGCAGTTCTTC. Protein: CASSLTANEQFF.

The chain employs TRBV11-3 and TRBJ2-2; possible D gene TRBD2, 5 bases. From germline, CDR1 is SGHNT and CDR2 YENEEA. The germline V and J ends were trimmed by 1 base and 2 bases, with 8 bases remaining between them. This CDR3 is 15 amino acids long. The CDR3 bases are TGTGCCAGCAGCTTAGGGGGAGTCAACACCGGGGAGCTGTTTTTT. It specifies CASSLGGVNTGELFF.

V is TRBV10-3 and J is TRBJ2-7; D is unresolved. V was cut by 10 bases and J by 5 bases, with 18 bases left in between. The CDR3 extends over 13 amino acids. Germline loops: CDR1 ENHRY, CDR2 SYGVKD. The CDR3 coding sequence is TGTGCCAGCCATCCCGGCCCTCCCAACGAGCAGTACTTC. Amino acid sequence: CASHPGPPNEQYF.

This chain uses TRBV6-5 with TRBJ2-7, with TRBD2 identical over 12 bases. CDR1 is MNHEY, CDR2 SVGAGI, per germline. The CDR3 has 14 residues. After removal of 6 bases from V and 6 bases from J, the junction contained 6 bases not matched to a gene. Here the CDR3 reads CASRTTSGRREQYF. DNA of the CDR3: TGTGCCAGCAGGACTACTAGCGGGAGGCGCGAGCAGTACTTC.

CDR3 nucleotides: TGTGCCAGCTCACCAAGGACAGCCAGCACAGATACGCAGTATTTT. This codes for CASSPRTASTDTQYF. The gene calls are TRBV18 and TRBJ2-3, with D perhaps TRBD1 (6 bases). CDR1 is KGHSH and CDR2 is LQKENI in the germline V gene. The ends were cut back, 2 bases at V and 0 bases at J, with 9 bases in the middle. This CDR3 region has 15 residues.

J is TRBJ2-3 and V is TRBV5-1; 8 nucleotides line up with TRBD2. Per germline, CDR1 SGHRS and CDR2 YFSETQ. V was clipped by 1 base and J by 0 bases; unmatched bases: 7. This CDR3 contains 17 residues. CDR3 coding DNA: TGCGCCAGCAGCTTGATGGTAGCGGGGACTAGCACAGATACGCAGTATTTT. Amino acid sequence: CASSLMVAGTSTDTQYF.

The chain is built from TRBV7-2 and TRBJ1-3; D uncertain. Trimming took 1 base from V and 0 from J, leaving 4 bases between them. The CDR3 has 14 amino acids. Germline loops: CDR1 SGHTA, CDR2 FQGNSA. CDR3 bases: TGTGCCAGCAGCTTAGTGAACTCTGGAAACACCATATATTTT. This sequence encodes CASSLVNSGNTIYF.

By share, this clone ranks as medium-sized (0.01 to 0.1%). The chain employs TRBV29-1 and TRBJ2-2, with D unresolved. The CDR3 extends over 11 amino acids. V was clipped by 7 bases and J by 3 bases, with 6 bases between them. In germline, CDR1 is SQVTM, CDR2 ANQGSEA. CDR3 coding DNA: TGCAGCGGCGCAGACACCGGGGAGCTGTTTTTT. Translation: CSGADTGELFF.

The chain has TRBV4-1 and TRBJ1-2; D not certain. There are 15 residues in the CDR3. Trimming removed 0 bases from V and 5 bases from J, with 13 bases in between. CDR1 is MGHRA and CDR2 is YSYEKL in the germline V gene. The CDR3 DNA sequence: TGCGCCAGCAGCCAAGATTTGGCCTCCTGGTATGGCTACACCTTC. This encodes CASSQDLASWYGYTF.

This chain links TRBV7-2 with TRBJ1-1; no definite D call. This CDR3 region has 13 residues. The germline V gene has CDR1 SGHTA and CDR2 FQGNSA. V gave up 5 bases and J gave up 3 bases, with 10 bases separating them. This CDR3 is CASSLTPYTEAFF. In DNA form, the CDR3 reads TGTGCCAGCAGCCTGACTCCCTACACTGAAGCTTTCTTT.

The chain uses TRBV5-1 and TRBJ2-5; 10 bases are a match to TRBD2. V lost 1 base to trimming and J lost 5 bases; unmatched junction nucleotides: 5. The CDR3 has 15 amino acids. The germline CDR1 and CDR2 sequences are SGHRS and YFSETQ. CDR3 protein: CASSLKLAGTETQYF. The CDR3 bases are TGCGCCAGCAGCTTGAAACTAGCGGGAACGGAGACCCAGTACTTC.

Regarding this clone: At one end the junction does not follow the germline gene, possibly because of a read error. V and J are TRBV6-5 and TRBJ2-7, with D tentatively TRBD1 (7 bases). CDR1 MNHEY and CDR2 SVGAGI come from the germline V gene. This CDR3 comprises 13 residues. The CDR3 region is CASSEAGRGRSTF. The CDR3 region has the DNA TGTGCCAGCAGTGAAGCGGGTAGGGGGCGTTCAACATTC.

The chain recombines TRBV4-3 with TRBJ2-5; the match to TRBD2 covers 8 bases. The CDR3 extends over 14 amino acids. Germline-derived CDR1 and CDR2 are LGHNA and YSLEER. With 4 bases clipped from V and 5 bases from J, the junction kept 6 bases outside the gene matches. The CDR3 here is CASSLGLAGETQYF. DNA of the CDR3: TGCGCCAGCAGCCTCGGACTAGCTGGGGAGACCCAGTACTTC.

The genes are TRBV18 and TRBJ2-2, with TRBD1 as a possible D gene (5 bases). The CDR3 sequence is 15 residues long. Germline CDR1 reads KGHSH; CDR2 reads LQKENI. Trimming stripped 1 base from V and 5 bases from J, with 11 bases between. The CDR3 here is CASSPRGDDTGELFF. The CDR3 DNA sequence: TGTGCCAGCTCACCACGGGGCGACGATACCGGGGAGCTGTTTTTT.

For the CDR3, the DNA is TGTGCCAGCAGCTTTACGCGGAACACTGAAGCTTTCTTT. Protein sequence: CASSFTRNTEAFF. The chain has TRBV5-6 and TRBJ1-1, with D unclear. V lost 2 bases and J lost 1, with 6 bases in between. Germline V gene data show CDR1 as SGHDT and CDR2 as YYEEEE. The CDR3 covers 13 residues. Full variable domain (missing parts from reference TRBV5-6 and TRBJ1-1): DAGVTQSPTHLIKTRGQQVTLRCSPKSGHDTVSWYQQALGQGPQFIFQYYEEEERQRGNFPDRFSGHQFPNYSSELNVNALLLGDSALYLCASSFTRNTEAFFGQGTRLTVV.

J is TRBJ1-5 and V is TRBV15; D gene ambiguous. The germline V gene encodes CDR1 LNHNV and CDR2 YYDKDF (reference sequence). The CDR3 sequence is 15 residues long. Trimming removed 0 bases from V and 3 bases from J, with 9 bases in between. CDR3 loop: CATSRDRTPNQPQHF. CDR3 bases: TGTGCCACCAGCAGAGACCGGACTCCCAATCAGCCCCAGCATTTT.

This rearrangement joins TRBV7-2 to TRBJ2-1; 7 bases map to TRBD2. This CDR3 region has 14 residues. V was pared by 4 bases and J by 6 bases, with 6 bases of the junction left unmatched. Germline-derived CDR1 and CDR2 are SGHTA and FQGNSA. The CDR3 here is CASSYIAGANEQFF. CDR3 DNA: TGTGCCAGCAGCTATATAGCGGGCGCCAATGAGCAGTTCTTC.

The chain carries TRBV7-2 and TRBJ1-4; D not resolved. The CDR3 is made up of 12 amino acids. With 1 base removed from V and 7 bases from J, the gap between germline ends came to 4 bases. CDR1 is SGHTA and CDR2 is FQGNSA in the germline V gene. This CDR3 reads CASSLEREKLFF. The CDR3 bases are TGTGCCAGCAGCTTAGAGCGTGAAAAACTGTTTTTT.

The rearrangement links TRBV28 to TRBJ2-7; weak D call: TRBD2 (5 bases). V lost 5 bases and J lost 7, with 12 bases in between. The CDR3 sequence is 12 residues long. Germline assignment: CDR1 MDHEN and CDR2 SYDVKM. CDR3 sequence reads: CASSQGLEEQYF. In nucleotides, the CDR3 is TGTGCCAGCAGTCAAGGACTCGAGGAGCAGTACTTC.

The chain is built from TRBV6-5 and TRBJ2-7, with 7 bases that match TRBD1. CDR3 length: 16 amino acids. The germline gives CDR1 MNHEY, CDR2 SVGAGI. After removal of 4 bases from V and 2 bases from J, the junction contained 11 bases not matched to a gene. The CDR3 sequence is CASSSQTGNLAYEQYF. CDR3 nucleotides: TGTGCCAGCAGTTCCCAGACAGGGAACCTTGCCTACGAGCAGTACTTC.

The chain employs TRBV28 and TRBJ2-1; 15 bases are a match to TRBD2. This CDR3 is 17 amino acids long. V lost 6 bases, J lost 1 base, and 4 bases stayed unmatched. Germline V gene lookup returns CDR1 MDHEN and CDR2 SYDVKM. In DNA, the CDR3 is TGTGCCAGCAGCTGGACTAGCGGGAGGGGGTCCTACAATGAGCAGTTCTTC. Its translation is CASSWTSGRGSYNEQFF.

This sequence joins TRBV27 and TRBJ2-3, with TRBD2 matching 15 bases. V lost 5 bases and J lost 5; bases outside the gene matches: 8. CDR1 is MNHEY, CDR2 SMNVEV, per germline (reference sequence). CDR3 length: 17 residues. The CDR3 DNA sequence: TGTGCCAGCAGTGCCACTCCGGGACTAGCGGGAGGAGATACGCAGTATTTT. It encodes CASSATPGLAGGDTQYF.

This clone has a single count. The chain recombines TRBV19 with TRBJ2-5; the match to TRBD1 covers 7 bases. The ends lost 4 bases at V and 3 bases at J; junction bases unmatched: 8. This CDR3 contains 15 residues. CDR1 is LNHDA, CDR2 SQIVND, per germline (reference sequence). Here the CDR3 reads CASSRRQGFEETQYF. The CDR3 DNA sequence: TGTGCCAGTAGTAGGCGACAGGGTTTCGAAGAGACCCAGTACTTC.

The chain combines TRBV19 with TRBJ1-1; D is possibly TRBD1 (6 bases). V lost 5 bases to trimming and J lost 4 bases, with 14 bases between them. Germline-derived CDR1 and CDR2 are LNHDA and SQIVND (reference sequence). The CDR3 sequence is 14 residues long. CDR3 nucleotide sequence: TGTGCCAGTAGTTCCTATAGGGGGGGCACTGAAGCTTTCTTT. Its protein is CASSSYRGGTEAFF.